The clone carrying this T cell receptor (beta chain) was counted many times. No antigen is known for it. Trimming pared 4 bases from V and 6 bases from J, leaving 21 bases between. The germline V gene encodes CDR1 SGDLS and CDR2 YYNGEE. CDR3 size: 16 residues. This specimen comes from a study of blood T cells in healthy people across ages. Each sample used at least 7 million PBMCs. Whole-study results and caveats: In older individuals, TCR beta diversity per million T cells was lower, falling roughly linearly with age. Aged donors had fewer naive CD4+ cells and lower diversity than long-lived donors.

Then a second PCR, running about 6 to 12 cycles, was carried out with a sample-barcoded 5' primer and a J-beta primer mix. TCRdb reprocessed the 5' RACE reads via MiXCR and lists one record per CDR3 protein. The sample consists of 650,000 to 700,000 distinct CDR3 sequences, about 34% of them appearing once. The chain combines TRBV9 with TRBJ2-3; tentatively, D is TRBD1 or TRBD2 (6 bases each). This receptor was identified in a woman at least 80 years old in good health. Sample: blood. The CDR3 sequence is CASSPRRRRGADTQYF. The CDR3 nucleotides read TGTGCCAGCAGCCCCCGTCGGAGGAGGGGGGCGGATACGCAGTATTTT. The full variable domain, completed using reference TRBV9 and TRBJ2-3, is DSGVTQTPKHLITATGQRVTLRCSPRSGDLSVYWYQQSLDQGLQFLIQYYNGEERAKGNILERFSAQQFPDLHSELNLSSLELGDSALYFCASSPRRRRGADTQYFGPGTRLTVL.